A single sample is the source of the 29 T cell receptor beta chains below, sequenced in a study of neurological immune-mediated disorders (dated by TCRdb to 2018 to 2020). In light of the paper, this sample's time point label describes: longitudinal time-point 2. The library was produced with 5' RACE. Sequencer: Illumina HiSeq 2500. TCRdb's own reprocessing of the public reads used fastp at Q25 and MiXCR and kept productive beta chains. Rows are combined by CDR3 protein, so each entry shows the most common genes and DNA. Within this sample are approximately 82,000 distinct CDR3 sequences, with roughly 13% of them counted one time only. Around 5% of the sample is taken by the ten largest. Sequences were obtained from PBMCs. All receptors derive from a female donor with HTLV-1-associated myelopathy (HAM/TSP).

At least ten counts were recorded for this clonotype. This chain uses TRBV20-1 with TRBJ2-1; 10 bases match TRBD2. Germline loops: CDR1 DFQATT, CDR2 SNEGSKA (reference sequence). The CDR3 loop spans 13 amino acids. The V gene end was trimmed by 3 bases and the J gene end by 8 bases; junction bases not matched to a gene: 4. CDR3 residues: CSASSGGFYEQFF. DNA for the CDR3: TGCAGTGCTAGTAGCGGGGGGTTTTATGAGCAGTTCTTC.

This clonotype has ten or more counts. CDR3 sequence (DNA): TGCAGCGTTTACGACAGCTCTGGGGCCAACGTCCTGACTTTC. This codes for CSVYDSSGANVLTF. V is TRBV29-1 and J is TRBJ2-6, with TRBD1 as a possible D gene (5 bases). CDR1 SQVTM and CDR2 ANQGSEA come from the germline V gene. V was shortened by 5 bases and J by 0 bases, with 8 bases between the two germline ends. This CDR3 contains 14 residues.

Concerning this clonotype: A much more abundant neighbour one base away suggests this may be a read error. This chain uses TRBV28 with TRBJ2-7; D ambiguous. CDR1 is MDHEN and CDR2 is SYDVKM in the germline V gene. The V end lost 2 bases, the J end lost 6 bases, and 11 bases lay between the germline ends. The CDR3 has 13 residues. This chain's CDR3 is CASSLGWAGEQYF. The CDR3 DNA reads TGTGCCAGCAGTTTAGGGTGGGCTGGCGAGCAGTACTTC. Together with reference TRBV28 and TRBJ2-7, the CDR3 gives the full variable domain: DVKVTQSSRYLVKRTGEKVFLECVQDMDHENMFWYRQDPGLGLRLIYFSYDVKMKEKGDIPEGYSVSREKKERFSLILESASTNQTSMYLCASSLGWAGEQYFGPGTRLTVT.

This clonotype was seen ten or more times. The V call is TRBV12-3 or TRBV12-4, the J call TRBJ1-1; no definite D call. This CDR3 has 12 residues. V was pared by 5 bases and J by 3 bases, with 7 bases between. In DNA, the CDR3 is TGTGCCAGCAGTCCGGGTGACACTGAAGCTTTCTTT. It yields the protein CASSPGDTEAFF.

This clonotype has at least ten counts. The rearrangement uses TRBV4-2 and TRBJ2-2, with 11 positions matching TRBD2. Germline V gives CDR1 LGHNA, CDR2 YNFKEQ. J gave up 6 bases and V 0 bases, and 6 bases lay outside the gene matches. This CDR3 spans 17 amino acids. The CDR3 here is CASSQDASGGYPGELFF. The CDR3 DNA reads as TGTGCCAGCAGCCAAGACGCTAGCGGGGGGTATCCCGGGGAGCTGTTTTTT.

This clonotype was recorded many times. The V and J genes are TRBV5-1 and TRBJ1-5, with a possible D match to TRBD1 (6 bases). The germline gives CDR1 SGHRS, CDR2 YFSETQ. The CDR3 totals 14 residues. The V end was cut by 7 bases, the J end by 6 bases, with 17 bases between. The CDR3 here is CASSRGGGTQPQHF. The CDR3 DNA reads as TGCGCCAGCTCCAGGGGCGGAGGGACTCAGCCCCAGCATTTT.

This clonotype was observed at least ten times. V and J are TRBV4-1 and TRBJ2-3, with D uncertain. Germline lookup yields CDR1 MGHRA and CDR2 YSYEKL. This CDR3 has 16 amino acids. Deletions cut 0 bases from V and 1 base from J, with 11 bases between. CDR3 protein: CASSQEVARRTDTQYF. The CDR3 DNA sequence: TGCGCCAGCAGCCAAGAAGTGGCTAGACGCACAGATACGCAGTATTTT.

This clonotype was counted at least ten times. The V and J genes are TRBV9 and TRBJ2-5, with a tentative D call TRBD2 (6 bases). Trimming pared 4 bases from V and 5 bases from J, leaving 21 bases between. From germline, CDR1 is SGDLS and CDR2 YYNGEE. The CDR3 consists of 16 residues. In DNA, the CDR3 is TGTGCCAGCAGCATTTCTAGCGACCTAGGGAGGGAGACCCAGTACTTC. Translation: CASSISSDLGRETQYF.

At least ten counts were recorded for this clonotype. The chain joins TRBV11-1 to TRBJ2-1; 10 bases map to TRBD2. Per germline, CDR1 SGHAT and CDR2 FQDESV (reference sequence). The CDR3 spans 12 residues. Trimming at V came to 5 bases and at J to 9 bases, leaving 1 base not matched to a gene. The CDR3 nucleotides are TGTGCCAGCAGCCCTAGCGGGGGTGAGCAGTTCTTC. Encoded protein: CASSPSGGEQFF. Full variable domain (missing parts from reference TRBV11-1 and TRBJ2-1): EAEVAQSPRYKITEKSQAVAFWCDPISGHATLYWYRQILGQGPELLVQFQDESVVDDSQLPKDRFSAERLKGVDSTLKIQPAELGDSAMYLCASSPSGGEQFFGPGTRLTVL.

This clonotype occurred many times. V is TRBV5-1 and J is TRBJ1-2; D gene ambiguous. Germline values: CDR1 SGHRS, CDR2 YFSETQ. V lost 1 base, J lost 4 bases, and 14 bases lay in between. The CDR3 runs to 15 residues. The CDR3 nucleotides read TGCGCCAGCAGCTTGTCCGGCAGCACACCCTATGGCTACACCTTC. Translated: CASSLSGSTPYGYTF.

This clonotype has a count of ten or more. This chain uses TRBV5-1 with TRBJ1-2; tentatively, D is TRBD1 (5 bases). CDR3 length: 14 residues. The ends were cut back, 0 bases at V and 6 bases at J, with 12 bases in the middle. CDR1 and CDR2 (germline): SGHRS, YFSETQ. Here the CDR3 reads CASSLAGRAHGYTF. The CDR3, as DNA: TGCGCCAGCAGCTTGGCCGGCAGGGCCCATGGCTACACCTTC.

This clonotype was seen a few times. The V and J genes are TRBV5-1 and TRBJ2-3, with 9 bases lining up with TRBD1. The J segment lost 4 bases and the V segment lost 4 bases, leaving 10 bases of the junction unmatched. The CDR3 extends over 16 amino acids. CDR1 and CDR2 from the germline V gene are SGHRS and YFSETQ. The CDR3 protein is CASSADRGLSADTQYF. In DNA, the CDR3 is TGCGCCAGCAGCGCGGACAGGGGATTGAGCGCAGATACGCAGTATTTT.

In its sample, this clonotype was seen many times. V gene TRBV5-1 combines with J gene TRBJ2-3, with D possibly matching TRBD1 (6 bases). The V and J ends lost 2 bases and 3 bases respectively, with 16 bases between them. The CDR3 is made up of 16 amino acids. From germline, CDR1 is SGHRS and CDR2 YFSETQ. CDR3 residues: CASSLYQGMATDTQYF. The CDR3 DNA sequence: TGCGCCAGCAGCTTATATCAGGGGATGGCGACAGATACGCAGTATTTT.

This clonotype occurred many times. V gene TRBV7-9 combines with J gene TRBJ2-2; 8 nucleotides align to TRBD2. The junction had 5 bases not matched to a gene; V was cut back by 5 bases and J by 3 bases. CDR3 length equals 15 residues. The germline V gene has CDR1 SEHNR and CDR2 FQNEAQ (reference sequence). CDR3 sequence reads: CASSPSGGHTGELFF. Here the CDR3 DNA reads TGTGCCAGCAGCCCGAGCGGGGGCCACACCGGGGAGCTGTTTTTT.

The chain links TRBV4-2 to TRBJ1-4; maybe TRBD1 (5 bases). Trimming took 5 bases from V and 0 from J, leaving 16 bases between them. This CDR3 is 17 amino acids long. Germline V gene lookup returns CDR1 LGHNA and CDR2 YNFKEQ. The DNA of the CDR3 is TGTGCCAGCAGCTCGCAACTGGGGACTGCAACTAATGAAAAACTGTTTTTT. Its translation is CASSSQLGTATNEKLFF.

This clonotype was counted many times. The rearrangement links TRBV5-6 to TRBJ2-7; D tentatively fits TRBD1 or TRBD2 (5 bases each). Trimming removed 4 bases from V and 0 bases from J, with 11 bases in between. This CDR3 has 14 amino acids. Germline-derived CDR1 and CDR2 are SGHDT and YYEEEE. The CDR3 is CASSPGTSSYEQYF. CDR3 nucleotides: TGTGCCAGCAGCCCCGGGACGAGCTCCTACGAGCAGTACTTC.

There are many counts of this clonotype. The chain is built from TRBV5-1 and TRBJ2-1; D may be TRBD1 (5 bases). The germline V gene has CDR1 SGHRS and CDR2 YFSETQ. The V end lost 0 bases, the J end lost 9 bases, and 16 bases lay between the germline ends. This CDR3 comprises 15 residues. CDR3 sequence (DNA): TGCGCCAGCAGCTTGGGTGTTCAGGGATGGGGTGAGCAGTTCTTC. Its translation: CASSLGVQGWGEQFF.

This clonotype was seen at least ten times. The chain recombines TRBV7-9 with TRBJ1-1; D is ambiguous. The V and J ends lost 5 bases and 1 base respectively, with 11 bases between them. The CDR3 is 14 amino acids. The V gene's germline CDR1 is SEHNR and CDR2 FQNEAQ (reference sequence). DNA for the CDR3: TGTGCCAGCAGCCGCCCCCCAGAGAACACTGAAGCTTTCTTT. It encodes CASSRPPENTEAFF.

Notes on this clonotype: A single base separates this from a much larger clone, so it may be a read error. The chain combines TRBV7-2 with TRBJ2-1, with a possible D match to TRBD2 (5 bases). This CDR3 is built from 13 residues. CDR1 SGHTA and CDR2 FQGNSA come from the germline V gene. Between the trimmed V and J ends, which lost 10 bases and 0 bases, there was a span of 10 bases. The CDR3 bases are TGTGCCATCATGGGGAGCTCCTACAATGAGCAGTTCTTC. Its translation is CAIMGSSYNEQFF.

The sample holds many counts of this clonotype. This rearrangement joins TRBV6-2 or TRBV6-3 to TRBJ2-2, with D perhaps matching TRBD2 (5 bases). The CDR3 totals 13 residues. Trimming cost V 6 bases and J 4 bases, with 9 bases left between them. Germline loops: CDR1 MNHEY, CDR2 SVGEGT. CDR3 sequence (DNA): TGTGCCAGCAGAGAAGGAGGCACCGGGGAGCTGTTTTTT. Amino acid sequence: CASREGGTGELFF.

This clonotype was seen many times. The rearrangement links TRBV5-1 to TRBJ2-3, with 9 bases matching TRBD2. The V and J ends lost 3 bases and 6 bases, in that order; junction bases with no gene match: 5. The CDR3 extends over 14 amino acids. Per germline, CDR1 SGHRS and CDR2 YFSETQ. Here the CDR3 DNA reads TGCGCCAGCAGCTCCAGCGGGGGGTTGGATACGCAGTATTTT. Protein: CASSSSGGLDTQYF.

This clonotype has at least ten counts. An end of the junction differs from the germline gene, which may be a read error. The chain links TRBV18 to TRBJ2-2; 7 positions agree with TRBD1. CDR1 is KGHSH and CDR2 is LQKENI in the germline V gene. The CDR3 spans 15 residues. CDR3 loop: CASSLAQGRTGKLFF. Written as DNA, the CDR3 is TGTGCCAGCTCACTAGCACAGGGGAGAACCGGGAAGCTGTTTTTT.

Ten or more counts support this clonotype. The V and J genes are TRBV12-3 or TRBV12-4 and TRBJ2-1, with D perhaps TRBD1 or TRBD2 (5 bases each). Trimming shortened V by 2 bases and J by 5 bases, and 16 bases separated the two germline ends. The CDR3 extends over 16 amino acids. This CDR3 is CASSLRGARGDNEQFF. The DNA of the CDR3 is TGTGCCAGCAGTTTAAGAGGGGCGCGAGGAGACAATGAGCAGTTCTTC.

This clonotype has just a few counts. A read error is possible here, since a much larger clone lies one base away. The chain joins TRBV10-3 to TRBJ2-5; 15 positions agree with TRBD2. The germline gives CDR1 ENHRY, CDR2 SYGVKD. The CDR3 is 17 residues long. CDR3 amino acids: CVISPGTSGGYQETQYF. CDR3 coding DNA: TGTGTCATCAGCCCCGGGACTAGCGGGGGGTACCAAGAGACCCAGTACTTC.

This clonotype was seen repeatedly, ten times or more. The rearrangement links TRBV5-1 to TRBJ2-7, with 12 bases aligning to TRBD2. Losses at the gene ends were 1 base for V and 4 bases for J; bases not matched to a gene: 9. CDR1 and CDR2 from the germline V gene are SGHRS and YFSETQ. The CDR3 loop spans 17 amino acids. This chain's CDR3 is CASSLTSGGRFLYEQYF. CDR3 DNA sequence: TGCGCCAGCAGCTTGACTAGCGGGGGGCGGTTCTTGTACGAGCAGTACTTC.

This clonotype was found many times. V gene TRBV29-1 combines with J gene TRBJ1-6; D gene uncertain. V gave up 5 bases and J gave up 7 bases, with 15 bases separating them. The CDR3 length is 14 residues. Per germline, CDR1 SQVTM and CDR2 ANQGSEA. The CDR3, as DNA: TGCAGCGTTTGGTCGGGATTACAAAATTCACCCCTCCACTTT. It encodes CSVWSGLQNSPLHF.

The genes are TRBV27 and TRBJ2-2, with TRBD2 as a possible D gene (5 bases). V lost 2 bases, J lost 4 bases, and 14 bases lay in between. This CDR3 region has 16 residues. The V gene's germline CDR1 is MNHEY and CDR2 SMNVEV (reference sequence). The CDR3 DNA follows: TGTGCCAGCAGTTTAAGGGCGATGGGGAGCACCGGGGAGCTGTTTTTT. Protein: CASSLRAMGSTGELFF.

This clonotype was seen ten or more times. The chain combines TRBV11-3 with TRBJ2-1; 10 bases agree with TRBD2. The length of the CDR3 is 15 residues. J lost 0 bases, V lost 8 bases, and 4 bases had no gene match. Germline CDR1 SGHNT, CDR2 YENEEA. The CDR3 spells CASAERGGSYNEQFF. For the CDR3, the DNA is TGTGCCAGCGCCGAGCGGGGGGGCTCCTACAATGAGCAGTTCTTC.

Points on this clonotype: One end of the junction varies from germline; a read error may be responsible. The chain joins TRBV12-3 or TRBV12-4 to TRBJ2-2, with D possibly TRBD1 on 6 matching bases. The CDR3 spans 15 residues. As DNA, the CDR3 is TGTGCCAGCAGAGATGAGGGGGAGAGCACCGGGGAGCTGGTTTTC. It codes for CASRDEGESTGELVF.